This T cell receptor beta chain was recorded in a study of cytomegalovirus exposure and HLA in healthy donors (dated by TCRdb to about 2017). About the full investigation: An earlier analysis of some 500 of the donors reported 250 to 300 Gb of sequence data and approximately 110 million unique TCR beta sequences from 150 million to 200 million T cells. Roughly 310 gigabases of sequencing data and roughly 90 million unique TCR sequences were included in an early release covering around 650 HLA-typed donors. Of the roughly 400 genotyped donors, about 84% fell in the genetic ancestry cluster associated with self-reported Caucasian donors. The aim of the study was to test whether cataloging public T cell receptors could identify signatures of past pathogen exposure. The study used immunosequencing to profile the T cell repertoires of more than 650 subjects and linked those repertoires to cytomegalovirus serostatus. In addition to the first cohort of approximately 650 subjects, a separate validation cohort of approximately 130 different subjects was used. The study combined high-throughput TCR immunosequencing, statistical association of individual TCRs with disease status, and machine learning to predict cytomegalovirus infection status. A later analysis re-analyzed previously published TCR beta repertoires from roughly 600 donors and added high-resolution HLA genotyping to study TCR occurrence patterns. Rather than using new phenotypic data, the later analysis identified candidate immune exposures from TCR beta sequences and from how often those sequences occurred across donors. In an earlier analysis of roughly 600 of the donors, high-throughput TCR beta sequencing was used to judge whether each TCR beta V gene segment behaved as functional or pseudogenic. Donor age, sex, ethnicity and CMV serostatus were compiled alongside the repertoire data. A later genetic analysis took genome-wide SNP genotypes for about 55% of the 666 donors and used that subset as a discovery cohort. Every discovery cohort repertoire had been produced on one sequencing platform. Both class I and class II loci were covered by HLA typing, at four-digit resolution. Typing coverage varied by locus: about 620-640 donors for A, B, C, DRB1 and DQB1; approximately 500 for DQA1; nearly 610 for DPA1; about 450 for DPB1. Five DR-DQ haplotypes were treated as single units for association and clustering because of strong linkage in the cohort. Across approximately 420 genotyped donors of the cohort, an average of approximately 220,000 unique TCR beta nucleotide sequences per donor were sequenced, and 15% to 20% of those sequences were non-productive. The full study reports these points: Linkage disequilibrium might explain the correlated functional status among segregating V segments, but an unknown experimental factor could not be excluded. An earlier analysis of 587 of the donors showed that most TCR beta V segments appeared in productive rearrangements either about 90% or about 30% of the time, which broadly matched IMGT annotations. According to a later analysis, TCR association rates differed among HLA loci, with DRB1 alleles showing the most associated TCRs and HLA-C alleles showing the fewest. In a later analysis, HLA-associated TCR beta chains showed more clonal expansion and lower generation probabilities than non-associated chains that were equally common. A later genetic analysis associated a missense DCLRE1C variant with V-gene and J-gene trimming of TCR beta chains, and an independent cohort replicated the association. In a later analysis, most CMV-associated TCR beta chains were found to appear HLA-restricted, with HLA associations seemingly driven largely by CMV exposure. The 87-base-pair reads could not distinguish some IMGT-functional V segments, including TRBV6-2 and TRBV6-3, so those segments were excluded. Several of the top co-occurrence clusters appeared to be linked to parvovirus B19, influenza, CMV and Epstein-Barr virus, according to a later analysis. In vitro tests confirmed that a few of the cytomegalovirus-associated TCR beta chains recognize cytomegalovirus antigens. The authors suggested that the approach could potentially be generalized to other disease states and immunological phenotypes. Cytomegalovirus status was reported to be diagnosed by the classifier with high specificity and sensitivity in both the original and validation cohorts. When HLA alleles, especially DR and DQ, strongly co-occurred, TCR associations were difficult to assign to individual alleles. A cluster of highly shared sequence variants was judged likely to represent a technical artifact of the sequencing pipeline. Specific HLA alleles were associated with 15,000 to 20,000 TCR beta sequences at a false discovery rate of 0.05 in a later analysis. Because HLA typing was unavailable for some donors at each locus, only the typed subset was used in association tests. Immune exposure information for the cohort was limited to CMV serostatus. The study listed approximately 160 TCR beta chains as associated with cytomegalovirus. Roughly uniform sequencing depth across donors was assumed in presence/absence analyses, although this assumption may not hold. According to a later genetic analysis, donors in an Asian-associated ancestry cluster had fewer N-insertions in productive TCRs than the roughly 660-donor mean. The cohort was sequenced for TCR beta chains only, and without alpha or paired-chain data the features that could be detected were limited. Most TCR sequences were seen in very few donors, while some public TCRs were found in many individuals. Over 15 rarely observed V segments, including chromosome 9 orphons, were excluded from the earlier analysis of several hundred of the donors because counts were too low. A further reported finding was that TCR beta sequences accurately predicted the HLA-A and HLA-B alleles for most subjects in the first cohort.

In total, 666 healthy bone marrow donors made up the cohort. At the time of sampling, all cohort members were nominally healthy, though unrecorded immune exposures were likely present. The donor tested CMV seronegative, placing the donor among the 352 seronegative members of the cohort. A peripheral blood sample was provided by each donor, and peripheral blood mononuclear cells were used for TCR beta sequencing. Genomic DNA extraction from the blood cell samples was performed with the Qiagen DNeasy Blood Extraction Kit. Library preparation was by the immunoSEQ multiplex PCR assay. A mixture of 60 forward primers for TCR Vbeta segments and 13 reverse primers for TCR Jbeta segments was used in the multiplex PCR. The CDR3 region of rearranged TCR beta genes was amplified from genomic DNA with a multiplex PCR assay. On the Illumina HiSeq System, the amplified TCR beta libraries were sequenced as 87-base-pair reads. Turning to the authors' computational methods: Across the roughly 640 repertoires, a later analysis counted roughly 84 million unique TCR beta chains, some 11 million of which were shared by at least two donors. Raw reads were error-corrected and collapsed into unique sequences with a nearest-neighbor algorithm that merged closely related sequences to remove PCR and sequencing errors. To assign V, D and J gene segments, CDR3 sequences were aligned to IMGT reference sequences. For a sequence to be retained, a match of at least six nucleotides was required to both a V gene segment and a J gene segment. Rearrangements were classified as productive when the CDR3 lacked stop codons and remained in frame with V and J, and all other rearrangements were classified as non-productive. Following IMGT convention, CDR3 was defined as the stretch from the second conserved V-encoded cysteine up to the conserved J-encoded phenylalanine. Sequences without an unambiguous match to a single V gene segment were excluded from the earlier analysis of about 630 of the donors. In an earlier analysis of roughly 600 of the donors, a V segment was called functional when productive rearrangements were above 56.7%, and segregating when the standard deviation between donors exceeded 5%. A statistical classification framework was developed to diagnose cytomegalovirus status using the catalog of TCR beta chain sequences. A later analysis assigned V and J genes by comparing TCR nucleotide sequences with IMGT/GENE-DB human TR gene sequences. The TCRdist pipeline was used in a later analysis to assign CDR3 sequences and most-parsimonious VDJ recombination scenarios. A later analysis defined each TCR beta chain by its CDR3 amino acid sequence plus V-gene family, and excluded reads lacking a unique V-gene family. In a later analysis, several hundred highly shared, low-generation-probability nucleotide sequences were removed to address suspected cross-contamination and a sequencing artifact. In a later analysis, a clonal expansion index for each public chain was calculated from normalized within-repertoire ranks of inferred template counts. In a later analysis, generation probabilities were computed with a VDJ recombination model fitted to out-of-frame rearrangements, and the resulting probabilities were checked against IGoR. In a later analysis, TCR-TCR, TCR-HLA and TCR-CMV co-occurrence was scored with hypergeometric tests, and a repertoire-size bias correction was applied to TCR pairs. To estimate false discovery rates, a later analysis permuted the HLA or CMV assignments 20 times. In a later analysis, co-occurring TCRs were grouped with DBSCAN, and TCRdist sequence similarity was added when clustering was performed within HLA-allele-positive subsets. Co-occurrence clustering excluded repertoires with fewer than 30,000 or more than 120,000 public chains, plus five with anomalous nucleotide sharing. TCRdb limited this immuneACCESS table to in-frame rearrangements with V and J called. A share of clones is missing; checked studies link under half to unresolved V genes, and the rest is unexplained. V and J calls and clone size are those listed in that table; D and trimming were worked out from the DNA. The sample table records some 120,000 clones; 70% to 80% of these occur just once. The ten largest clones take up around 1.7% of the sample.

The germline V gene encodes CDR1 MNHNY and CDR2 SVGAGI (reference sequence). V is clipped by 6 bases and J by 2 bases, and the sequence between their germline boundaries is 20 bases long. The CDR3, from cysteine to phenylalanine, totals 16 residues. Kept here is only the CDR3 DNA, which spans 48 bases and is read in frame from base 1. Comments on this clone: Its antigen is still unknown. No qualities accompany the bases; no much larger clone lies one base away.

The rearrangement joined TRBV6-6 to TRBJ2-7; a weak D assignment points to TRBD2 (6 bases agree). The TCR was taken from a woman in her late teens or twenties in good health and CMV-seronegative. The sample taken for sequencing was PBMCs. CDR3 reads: CASSPGGGNIPYEQYF. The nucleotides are TGTGCCAGCAGCCCCGGGGGAGGAAATATACCCTACGAGCAGTACTTC.